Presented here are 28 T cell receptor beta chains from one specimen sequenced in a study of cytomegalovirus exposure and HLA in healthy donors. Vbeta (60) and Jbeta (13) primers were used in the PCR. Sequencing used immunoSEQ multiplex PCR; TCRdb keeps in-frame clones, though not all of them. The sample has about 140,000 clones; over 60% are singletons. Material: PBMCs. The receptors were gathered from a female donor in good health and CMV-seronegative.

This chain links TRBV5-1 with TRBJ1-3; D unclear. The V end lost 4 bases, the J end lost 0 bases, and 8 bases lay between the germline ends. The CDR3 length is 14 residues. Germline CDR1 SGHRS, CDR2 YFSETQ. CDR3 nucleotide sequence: TGCGCCAGCAGCCGGGGTAGCTCTGGAAACACCATATATTTT. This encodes CASSRGSSGNTIYF.

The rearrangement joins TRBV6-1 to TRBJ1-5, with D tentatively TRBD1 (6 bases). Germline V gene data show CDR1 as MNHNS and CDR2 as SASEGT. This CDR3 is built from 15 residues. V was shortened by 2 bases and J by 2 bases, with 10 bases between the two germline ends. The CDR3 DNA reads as TGTGCCAGCAGTGAATCGGGACAAGGCAATCAGCCCCAGCATTTT. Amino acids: CASSESGQGNQPQHF.

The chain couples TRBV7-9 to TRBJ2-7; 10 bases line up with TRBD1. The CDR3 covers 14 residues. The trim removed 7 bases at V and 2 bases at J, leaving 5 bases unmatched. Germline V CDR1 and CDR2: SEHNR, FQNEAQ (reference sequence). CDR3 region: CASTTGQGPYEQYF. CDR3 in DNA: TGTGCCAGCACAACGGGACAGGGGCCCTACGAGCAGTACTTC.

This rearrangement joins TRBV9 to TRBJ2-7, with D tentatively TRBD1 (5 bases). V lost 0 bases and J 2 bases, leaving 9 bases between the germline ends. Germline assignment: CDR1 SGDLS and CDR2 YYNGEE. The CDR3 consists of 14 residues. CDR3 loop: CASSVEDTAYEQYF. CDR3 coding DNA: TGTGCCAGCAGCGTAGAGGACACCGCCTACGAGCAGTACTTC.

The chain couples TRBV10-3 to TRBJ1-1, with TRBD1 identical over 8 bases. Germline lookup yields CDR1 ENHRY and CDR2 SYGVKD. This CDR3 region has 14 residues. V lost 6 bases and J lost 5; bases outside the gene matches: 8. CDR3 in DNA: TGTGCCATCAGGGAGGACAGGGATGGGACTGAAGCTTTCTTT. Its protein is CAIREDRDGTEAFF.

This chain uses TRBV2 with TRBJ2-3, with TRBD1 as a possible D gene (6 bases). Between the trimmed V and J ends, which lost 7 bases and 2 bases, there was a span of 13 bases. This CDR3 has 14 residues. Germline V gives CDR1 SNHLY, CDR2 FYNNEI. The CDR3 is CASKEQGPTDTQYF. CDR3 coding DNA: TGTGCCAGCAAGGAACAGGGACCCACAGATACGCAGTATTTT.

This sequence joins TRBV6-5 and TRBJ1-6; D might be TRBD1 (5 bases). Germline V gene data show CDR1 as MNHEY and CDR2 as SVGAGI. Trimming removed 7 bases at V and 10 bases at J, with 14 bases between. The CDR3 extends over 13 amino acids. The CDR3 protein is CASIPTVNSPLHF. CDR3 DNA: TGTGCCAGCATTCCGACAGTAAACTCACCCCTCCACTTT.

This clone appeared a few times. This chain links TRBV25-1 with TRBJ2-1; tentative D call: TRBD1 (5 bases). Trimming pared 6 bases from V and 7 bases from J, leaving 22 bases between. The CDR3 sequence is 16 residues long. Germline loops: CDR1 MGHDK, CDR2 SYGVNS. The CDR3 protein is CASSETDPAKRNEQFF. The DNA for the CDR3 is TGTGCCAGCAGCGAGACAGACCCCGCTAAGAGAAATGAGCAGTTCTTC.

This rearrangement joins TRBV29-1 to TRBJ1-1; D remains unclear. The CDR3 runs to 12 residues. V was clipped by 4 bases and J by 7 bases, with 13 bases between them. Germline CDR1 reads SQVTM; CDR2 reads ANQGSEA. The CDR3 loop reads CSVVLSGNEAFF. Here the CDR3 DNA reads TGCAGCGTTGTTTTATCGGGGAATGAAGCTTTCTTT.

CDR3 sequence reads: CASSGRGTAYLSNQPQHF. CDR3 coding DNA: TGTGCCAGCAGTGGAAGAGGGACAGCTTATCTTAGCAATCAGCCCCAGCATTTT. The chain links TRBV6-1 to TRBJ1-5; the match to TRBD1 covers 7 bases. Germline CDR1 and CDR2: MNHNS and SASEGT. Trimming cost V 4 bases and J 0 bases; bases outside gene matches: 12. The CDR3 is made up of 18 amino acids.

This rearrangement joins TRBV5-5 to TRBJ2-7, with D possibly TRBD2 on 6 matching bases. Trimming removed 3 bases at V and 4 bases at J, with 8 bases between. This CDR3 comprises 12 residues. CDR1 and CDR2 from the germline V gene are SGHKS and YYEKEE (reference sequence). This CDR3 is CASSSGDYEQYF. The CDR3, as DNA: TGTGCCAGCAGCTCGGGAGATTACGAGCAGTACTTC.

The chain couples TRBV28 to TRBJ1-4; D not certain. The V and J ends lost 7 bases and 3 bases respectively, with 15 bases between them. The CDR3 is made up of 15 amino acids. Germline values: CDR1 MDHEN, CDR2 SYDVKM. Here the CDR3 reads CASTPRVASNEKLFF. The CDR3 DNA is TGTGCCAGCACCCCGCGGGTAGCCTCTAATGAAAAACTGTTTTTT.

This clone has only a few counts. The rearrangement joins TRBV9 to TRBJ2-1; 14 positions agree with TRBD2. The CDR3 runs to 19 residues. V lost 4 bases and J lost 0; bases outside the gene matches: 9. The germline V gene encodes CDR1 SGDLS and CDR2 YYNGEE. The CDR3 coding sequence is TGTGCCAGCAGCCCCCGGACTAGCGGGGGGCGTAGCTCCTACAATGAGCAGTTCTTC. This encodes CASSPRTSGGRSSYNEQFF.

This CDR3 reads CASSNPRDRTNGTQYF. DNA for the CDR3: TGTGCCAGCAGCAATCCCCGGGACAGGACAAACGGGACCCAGTACTTC. The chain couples TRBV21-1 to TRBJ2-5; the table gives TRBD1 as D, unverified against the DNA. TRBV21-1 is termed a pseudogene. This CDR3 is 16 amino acids long.

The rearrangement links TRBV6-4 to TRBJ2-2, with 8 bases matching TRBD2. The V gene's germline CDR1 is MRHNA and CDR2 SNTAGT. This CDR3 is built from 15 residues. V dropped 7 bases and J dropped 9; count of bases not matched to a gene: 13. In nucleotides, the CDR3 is TGTGCCAGCAATCGGCGAGCGGGGGAAAAATGGGAGCTGTTTTTT. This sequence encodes CASNRRAGEKWELFF.

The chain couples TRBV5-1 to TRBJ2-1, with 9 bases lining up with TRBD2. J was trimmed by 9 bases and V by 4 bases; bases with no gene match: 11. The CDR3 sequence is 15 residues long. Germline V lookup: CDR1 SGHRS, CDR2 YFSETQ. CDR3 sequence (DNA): TGCGCCAGCAGCCTAGACCCGGGACTAGCAGGTGAGCAGTTCTTC. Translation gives CASSLDPGLAGEQFF.

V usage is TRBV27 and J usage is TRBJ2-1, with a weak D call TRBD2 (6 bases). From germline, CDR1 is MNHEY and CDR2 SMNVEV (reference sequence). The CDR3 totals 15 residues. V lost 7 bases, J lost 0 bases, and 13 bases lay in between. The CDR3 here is CASNRKRVSYNEQFF. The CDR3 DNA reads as TGTGCCAGCAACAGAAAGCGGGTCTCCTACAATGAGCAGTTCTTC.

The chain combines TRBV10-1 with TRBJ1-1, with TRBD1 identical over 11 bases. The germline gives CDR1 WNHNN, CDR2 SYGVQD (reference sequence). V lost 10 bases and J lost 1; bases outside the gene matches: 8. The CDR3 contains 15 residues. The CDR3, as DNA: TGCGCCATCCCCAGGACAGGGGGCAAGAACACTGAAGCTTTCTTT. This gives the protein CAIPRTGGKNTEAFF.

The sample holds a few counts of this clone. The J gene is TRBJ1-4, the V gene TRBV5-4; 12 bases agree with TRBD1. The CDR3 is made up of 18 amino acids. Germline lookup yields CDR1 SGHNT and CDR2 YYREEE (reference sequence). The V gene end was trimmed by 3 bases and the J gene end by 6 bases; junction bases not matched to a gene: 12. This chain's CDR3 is CASSSNRDRGHRDEKLFF. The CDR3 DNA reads TGTGCCAGCAGCTCAAATCGGGACAGGGGGCATCGGGATGAAAAACTGTTTTTT. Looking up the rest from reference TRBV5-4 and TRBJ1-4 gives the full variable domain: ETGVTQSPTHLIKTRGQQVTLRCSSQSGHNTVSWYQQALGQGPQFIFQYYREEENGRGNFPPRFSGLQFPNYSSELNVNALELDDSALYLCASSSNRDRGHRDEKLFFGSGTQLSVL.

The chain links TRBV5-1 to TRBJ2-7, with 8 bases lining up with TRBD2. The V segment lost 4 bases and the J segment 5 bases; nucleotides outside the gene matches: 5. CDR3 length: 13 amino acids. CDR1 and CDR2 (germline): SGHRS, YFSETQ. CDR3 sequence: CASSPGRGDEQYF. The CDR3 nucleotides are TGCGCCAGCAGCCCGGGGCGGGGGGACGAGCAGTACTTC.

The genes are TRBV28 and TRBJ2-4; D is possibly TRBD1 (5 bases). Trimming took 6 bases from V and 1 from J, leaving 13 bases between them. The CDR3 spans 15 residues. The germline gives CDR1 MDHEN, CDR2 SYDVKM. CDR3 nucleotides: TGTGCCAGCAGGCCAGGTGGGGCGGCCAAAAACATTCAGTACTTC. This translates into CASRPGGAAKNIQYF. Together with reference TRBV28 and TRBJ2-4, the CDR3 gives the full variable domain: DVKVTQSSRYLVKRTGEKVFLECVQDMDHENMFWYRQDPGLGLRLIYFSYDVKMKEKGDIPEGYSVSREKKERFSLILESASTNQTSMYLCASRPGGAAKNIQYFGAGTRLSVL.

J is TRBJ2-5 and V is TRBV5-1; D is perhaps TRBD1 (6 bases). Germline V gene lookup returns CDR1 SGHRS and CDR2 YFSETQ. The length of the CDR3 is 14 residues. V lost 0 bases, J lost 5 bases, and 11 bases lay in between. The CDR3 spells CASSLEGVVETQYF. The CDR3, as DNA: TGCGCCAGCAGCTTGGAGGGGGTGGTCGAGACCCAGTACTTC.

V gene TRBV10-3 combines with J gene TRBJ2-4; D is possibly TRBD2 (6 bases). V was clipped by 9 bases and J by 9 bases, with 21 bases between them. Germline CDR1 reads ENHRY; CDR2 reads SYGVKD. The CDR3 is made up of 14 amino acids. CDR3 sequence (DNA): TGTGCCATTGCTGGGACTCCTCGAGCGGGCATTCAGTACTTC. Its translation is CAIAGTPRAGIQYF.

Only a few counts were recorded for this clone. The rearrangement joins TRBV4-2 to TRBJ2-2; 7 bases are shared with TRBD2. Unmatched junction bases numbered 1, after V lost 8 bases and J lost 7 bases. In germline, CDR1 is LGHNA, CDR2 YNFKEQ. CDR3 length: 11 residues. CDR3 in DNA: TGTGCCAGCGGGGGGGACGGGGAGCTGTTTTTT. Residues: CASGGDGELFF.

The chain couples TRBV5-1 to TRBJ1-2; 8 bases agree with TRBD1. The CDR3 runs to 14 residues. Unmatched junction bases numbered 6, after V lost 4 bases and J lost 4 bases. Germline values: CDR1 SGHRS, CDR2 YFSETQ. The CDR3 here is CASSKEDRVYGYTF. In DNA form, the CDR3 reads TGCGCCAGCAGCAAGGAGGACAGGGTCTATGGCTACACCTTC.

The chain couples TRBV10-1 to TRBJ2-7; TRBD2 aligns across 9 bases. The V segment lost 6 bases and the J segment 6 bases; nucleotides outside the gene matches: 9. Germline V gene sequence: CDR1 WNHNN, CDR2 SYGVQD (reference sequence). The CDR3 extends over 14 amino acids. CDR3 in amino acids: CASREDSGSVEQYF. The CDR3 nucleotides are TGCGCCAGCAGAGAAGATAGCGGGAGTGTCGAGCAGTACTTC.

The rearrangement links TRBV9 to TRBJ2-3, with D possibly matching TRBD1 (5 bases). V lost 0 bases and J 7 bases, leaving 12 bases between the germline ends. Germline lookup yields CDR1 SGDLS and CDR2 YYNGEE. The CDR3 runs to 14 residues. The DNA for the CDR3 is TGTGCCAGCAGCGTAGGGCAGGGAACGAATACGCAGTATTTT. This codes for CASSVGQGTNTQYF.

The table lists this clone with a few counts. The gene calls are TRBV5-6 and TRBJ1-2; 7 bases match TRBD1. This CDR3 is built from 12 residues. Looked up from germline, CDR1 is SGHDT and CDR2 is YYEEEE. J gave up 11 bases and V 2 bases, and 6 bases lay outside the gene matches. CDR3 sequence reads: CASSLMDRMYTF. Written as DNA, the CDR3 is TGTGCCAGCAGCTTAATGGACAGGATGTACACCTTC.